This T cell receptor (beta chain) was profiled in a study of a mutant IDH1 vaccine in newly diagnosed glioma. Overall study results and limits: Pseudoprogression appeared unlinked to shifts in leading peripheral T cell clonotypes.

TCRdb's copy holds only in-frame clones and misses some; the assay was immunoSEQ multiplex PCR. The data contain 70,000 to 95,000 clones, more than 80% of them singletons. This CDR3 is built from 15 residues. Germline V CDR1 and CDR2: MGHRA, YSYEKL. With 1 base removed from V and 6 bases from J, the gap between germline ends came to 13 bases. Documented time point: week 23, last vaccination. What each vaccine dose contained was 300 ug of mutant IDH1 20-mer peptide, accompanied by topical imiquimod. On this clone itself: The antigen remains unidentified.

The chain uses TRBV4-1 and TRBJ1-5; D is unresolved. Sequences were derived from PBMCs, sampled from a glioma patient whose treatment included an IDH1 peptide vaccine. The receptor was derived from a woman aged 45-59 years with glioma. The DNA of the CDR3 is TGCGCCAGCAGCCAAGTAGGGCAGAACCGTCAGCCCCAGCATTTT. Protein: CASSQVGQNRQPQHF.